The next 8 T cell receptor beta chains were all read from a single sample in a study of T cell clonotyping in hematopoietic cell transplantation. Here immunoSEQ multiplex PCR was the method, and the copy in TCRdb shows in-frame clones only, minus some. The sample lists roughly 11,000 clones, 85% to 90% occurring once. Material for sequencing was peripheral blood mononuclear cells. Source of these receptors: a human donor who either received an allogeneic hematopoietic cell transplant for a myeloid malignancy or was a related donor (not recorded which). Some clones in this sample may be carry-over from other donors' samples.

The CDR3 bases are TGCGCCAGCAAGGAGACAGCCTCTGGAAACACCATATATTTT. Amino acid sequence: CASKETASGNTIYF. The V and J genes are TRBV5-1 and TRBJ1-3; the D gene is possibly TRBD1 (5 bases). Germline CDR1 and CDR2: SGHRS and YFSETQ. The V end was cut by 6 bases, the J end by 0 bases, with 10 bases between. CDR3 length equals 14 residues.

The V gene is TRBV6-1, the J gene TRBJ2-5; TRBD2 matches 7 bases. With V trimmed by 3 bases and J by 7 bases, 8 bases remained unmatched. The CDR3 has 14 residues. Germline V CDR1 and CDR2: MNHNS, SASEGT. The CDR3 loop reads CASSEPPGGLTQYF. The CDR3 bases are TGTGCCAGCAGTGAGCCCCCCGGGGGGTTGACCCAGTACTTC.

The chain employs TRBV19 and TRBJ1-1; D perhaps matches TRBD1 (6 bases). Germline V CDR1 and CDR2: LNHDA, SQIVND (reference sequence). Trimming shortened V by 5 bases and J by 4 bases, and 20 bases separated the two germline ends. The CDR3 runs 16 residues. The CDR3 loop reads CASSSGWGARFTEAFF. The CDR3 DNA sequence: TGTGCCAGTAGTTCCGGATGGGGGGCTAGATTCACTGAAGCTTTCTTT.

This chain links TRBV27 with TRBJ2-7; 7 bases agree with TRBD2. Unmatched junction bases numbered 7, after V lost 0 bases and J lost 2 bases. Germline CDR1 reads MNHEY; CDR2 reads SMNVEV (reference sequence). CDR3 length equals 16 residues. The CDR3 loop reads CASSLSKLRGAYEQYF. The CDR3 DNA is TGTGCCAGCAGTTTATCGAAGCTTCGGGGGGCCTACGAGCAGTACTTC.

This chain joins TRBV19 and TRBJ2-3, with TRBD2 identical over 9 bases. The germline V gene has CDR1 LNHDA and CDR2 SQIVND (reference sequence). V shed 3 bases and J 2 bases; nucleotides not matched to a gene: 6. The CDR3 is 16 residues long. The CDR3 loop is CASSMIAGAITDTQYF. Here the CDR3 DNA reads TGTGCCAGTAGTATGATAGCGGGGGCTATCACAGATACGCAGTATTTT.

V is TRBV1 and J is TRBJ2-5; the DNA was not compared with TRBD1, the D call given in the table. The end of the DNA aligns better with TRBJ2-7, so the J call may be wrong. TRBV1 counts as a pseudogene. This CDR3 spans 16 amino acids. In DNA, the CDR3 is TGCACCAGCAGCCAATCAGGGGGACAGGGATTTGACGAGCAGTACTTC. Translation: CTSSQSGGQGFDEQYF.

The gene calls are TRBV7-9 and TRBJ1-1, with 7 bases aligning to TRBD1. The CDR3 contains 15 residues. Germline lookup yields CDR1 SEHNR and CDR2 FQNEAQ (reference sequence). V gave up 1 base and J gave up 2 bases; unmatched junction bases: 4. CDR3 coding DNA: TGTGCCAGCAGCTTAGTTGCAGGGGGAAACACTGAAGCTTTCTTT. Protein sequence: CASSLVAGGNTEAFF.

CDR3 region: CASTGTSGGSNEQYF. In DNA form, the CDR3 reads TGTGCCAGTACCGGGACTAGCGGGGGCTCTAACGAGCAGTACTTC. The J gene is TRBJ2-7, the V gene TRBV5-8; 14 positions match TRBD2. Germline-derived CDR1 and CDR2 are SGHTS and YDEGEE. The CDR3 spans 15 residues. J lost 5 bases, V lost 8 bases, and 9 bases had no gene match.